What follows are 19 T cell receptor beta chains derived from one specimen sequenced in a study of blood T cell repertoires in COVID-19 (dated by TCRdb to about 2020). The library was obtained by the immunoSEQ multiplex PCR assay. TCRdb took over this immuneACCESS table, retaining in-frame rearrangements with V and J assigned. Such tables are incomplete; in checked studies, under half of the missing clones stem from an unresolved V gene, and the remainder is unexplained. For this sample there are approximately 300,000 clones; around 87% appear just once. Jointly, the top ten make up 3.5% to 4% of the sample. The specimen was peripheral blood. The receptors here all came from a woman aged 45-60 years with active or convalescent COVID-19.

The CDR3 region has the DNA TGTGCCAGCAGTTGGACAGGGGGGGAGTACGAGCAGTACTTC. Translated: CASSWTGGEYEQYF. The V call is TRBV27, the J call TRBJ2-7; 10 positions match TRBD1. V was pared by 4 bases and J by 4 bases, with 4 bases of the junction left unmatched. The CDR3 is made up of 14 amino acids. Germline-derived CDR1 and CDR2 are MNHEY and SMNVEV (reference sequence).

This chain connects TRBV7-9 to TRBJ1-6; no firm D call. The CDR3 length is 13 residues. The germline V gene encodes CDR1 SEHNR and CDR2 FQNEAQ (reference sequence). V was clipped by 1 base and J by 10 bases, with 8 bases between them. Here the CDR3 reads CASSLGTGSPLHF. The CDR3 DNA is TGTGCCAGCAGCTTAGGAACGGGGTCACCCCTCCACTTT.

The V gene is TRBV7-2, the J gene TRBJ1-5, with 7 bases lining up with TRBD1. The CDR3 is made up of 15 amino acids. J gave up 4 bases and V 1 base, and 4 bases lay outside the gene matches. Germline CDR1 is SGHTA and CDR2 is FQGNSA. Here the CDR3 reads CASSLGGTENQPQHF. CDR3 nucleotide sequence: TGTGCCAGCAGCTTAGGTGGGACAGAAAATCAGCCCCAGCATTTT.

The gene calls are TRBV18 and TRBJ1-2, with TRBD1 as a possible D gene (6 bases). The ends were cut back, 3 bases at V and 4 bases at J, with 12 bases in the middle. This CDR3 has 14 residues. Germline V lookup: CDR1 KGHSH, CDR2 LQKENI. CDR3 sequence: CASSPGEQGYGYTF. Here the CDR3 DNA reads TGTGCCAGCTCACCGGGCGAACAGGGCTATGGCTACACCTTC.

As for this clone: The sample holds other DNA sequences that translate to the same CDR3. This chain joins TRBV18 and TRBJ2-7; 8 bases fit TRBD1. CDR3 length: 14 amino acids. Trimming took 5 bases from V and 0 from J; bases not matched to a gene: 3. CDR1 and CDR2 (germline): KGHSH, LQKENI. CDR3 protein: CASSRDRNSYEQYF. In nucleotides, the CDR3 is TGTGCCAGCTCAAGGGACAGGAACTCCTACGAGCAGTACTTC.

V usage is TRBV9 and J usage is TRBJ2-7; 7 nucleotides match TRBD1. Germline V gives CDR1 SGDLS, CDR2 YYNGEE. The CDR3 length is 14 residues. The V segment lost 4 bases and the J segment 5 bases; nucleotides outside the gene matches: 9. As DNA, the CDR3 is TGTGCCAGCAGCCCCGACAGGGTGAACGACGAGCAGTACTTC. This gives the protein CASSPDRVNDEQYF.

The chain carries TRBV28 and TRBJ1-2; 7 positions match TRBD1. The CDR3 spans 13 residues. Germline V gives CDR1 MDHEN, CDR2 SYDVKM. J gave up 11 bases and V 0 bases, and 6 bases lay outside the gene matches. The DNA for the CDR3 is TGTGCCAGCAGTTTATGGGGACAGATCTTTTACACCTTC. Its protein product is CASSLWGQIFYTF.

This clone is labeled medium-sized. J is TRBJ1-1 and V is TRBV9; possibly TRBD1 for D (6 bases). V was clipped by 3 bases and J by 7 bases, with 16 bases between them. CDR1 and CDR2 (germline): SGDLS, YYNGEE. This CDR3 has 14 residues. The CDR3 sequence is CASSAQARGGEAFF. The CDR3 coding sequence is TGTGCCAGCAGCGCACAGGCTAGGGGGGGTGAAGCTTTCTTT.

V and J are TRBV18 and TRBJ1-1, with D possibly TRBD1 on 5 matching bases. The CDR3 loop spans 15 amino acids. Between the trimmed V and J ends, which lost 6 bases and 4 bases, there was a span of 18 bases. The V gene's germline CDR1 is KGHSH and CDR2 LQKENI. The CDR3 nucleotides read TGTGCCAGCTCCCCCCGGGAGGGGCTGGGCACTGAAGCTTTCTTT. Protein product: CASSPREGLGTEAFF.

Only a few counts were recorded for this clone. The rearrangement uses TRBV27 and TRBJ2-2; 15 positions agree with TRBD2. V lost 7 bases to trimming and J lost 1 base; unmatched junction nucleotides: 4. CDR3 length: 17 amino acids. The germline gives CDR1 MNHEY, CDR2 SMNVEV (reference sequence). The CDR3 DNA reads TGTGCCAGCACCCCGGGACTAGCGGGGGGGAACACCGGGGAGCTGTTTTTT. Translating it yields CASTPGLAGGNTGELFF.

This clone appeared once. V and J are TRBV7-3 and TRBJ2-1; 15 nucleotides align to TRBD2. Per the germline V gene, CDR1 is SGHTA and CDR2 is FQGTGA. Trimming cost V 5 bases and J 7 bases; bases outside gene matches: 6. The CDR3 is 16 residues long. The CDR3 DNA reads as TGTGCCAGCAGCCCGACGGGGACTAGCGGGAGGAATGAGCAGTTCTTC. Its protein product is CASSPTGTSGRNEQFF.

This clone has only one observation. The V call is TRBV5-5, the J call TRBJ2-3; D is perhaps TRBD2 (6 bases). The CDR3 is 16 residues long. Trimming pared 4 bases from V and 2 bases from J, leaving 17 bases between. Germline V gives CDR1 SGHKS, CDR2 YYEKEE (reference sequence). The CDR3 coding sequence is TGTGCCAGCAGCGGGGCTTGGCGGGGAGTCACAGATACGCAGTATTTT. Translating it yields CASSGAWRGVTDTQYF.

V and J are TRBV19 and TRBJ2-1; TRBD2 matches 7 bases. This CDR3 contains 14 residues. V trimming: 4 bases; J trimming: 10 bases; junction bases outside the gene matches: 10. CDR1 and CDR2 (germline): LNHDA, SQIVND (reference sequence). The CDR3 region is CASSKGGSGREQFF. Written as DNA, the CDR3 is TGTGCCAGTAGTAAGGGCGGGAGTGGTCGGGAGCAGTTCTTC.

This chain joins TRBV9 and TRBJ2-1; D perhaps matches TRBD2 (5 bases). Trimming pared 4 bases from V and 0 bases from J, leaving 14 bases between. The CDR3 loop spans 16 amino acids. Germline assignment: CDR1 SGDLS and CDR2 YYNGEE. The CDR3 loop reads CASSFRTGSSYNEQFF. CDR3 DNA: TGTGCCAGCAGCTTCCGGACGGGGAGCTCCTACAATGAGCAGTTCTTC.

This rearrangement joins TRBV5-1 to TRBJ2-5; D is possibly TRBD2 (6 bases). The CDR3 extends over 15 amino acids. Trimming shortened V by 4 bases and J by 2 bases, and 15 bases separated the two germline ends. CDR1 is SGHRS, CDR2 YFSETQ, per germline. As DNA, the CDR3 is TGCGCCAGCAGCACCGGGACTGCAGATCAAGAGACCCAGTACTTC. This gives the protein CASSTGTADQETQYF.

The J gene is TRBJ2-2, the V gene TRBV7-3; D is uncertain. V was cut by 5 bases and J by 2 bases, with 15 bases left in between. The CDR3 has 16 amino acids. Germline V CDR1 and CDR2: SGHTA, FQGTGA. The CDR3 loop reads CASSPNTPVNTGELFF. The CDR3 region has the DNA TGTGCCAGCAGCCCGAATACTCCCGTAAACACCGGGGAGCTGTTTTTT.

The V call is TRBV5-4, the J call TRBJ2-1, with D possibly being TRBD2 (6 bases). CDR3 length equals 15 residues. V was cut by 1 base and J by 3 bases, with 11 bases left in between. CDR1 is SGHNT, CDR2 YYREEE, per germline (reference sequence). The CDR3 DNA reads TGTGCCAGCAGCTTGCGGAGGGGCCTCTACAATGAGCAGTTCTTC. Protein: CASSLRRGLYNEQFF.

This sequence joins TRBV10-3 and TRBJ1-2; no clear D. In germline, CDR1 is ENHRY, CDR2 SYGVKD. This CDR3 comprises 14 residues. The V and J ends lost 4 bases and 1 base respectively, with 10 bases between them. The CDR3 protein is CAISVGGINYGYTF. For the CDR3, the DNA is TGTGCCATCAGTGTTGGCGGAATTAACTATGGCTACACCTTC.

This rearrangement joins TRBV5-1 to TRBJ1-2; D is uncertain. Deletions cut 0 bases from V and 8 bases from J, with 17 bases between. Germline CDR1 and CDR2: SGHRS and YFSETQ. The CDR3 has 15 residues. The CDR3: CASSLGTVSRSGYTF. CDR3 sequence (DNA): TGCGCCAGCAGCTTGGGCACAGTTTCTCGCAGCGGCTACACCTTC.